The clone carrying this T cell receptor beta chain was observed a handful of times. These data originate in a study of blood T cell repertoires in COVID-19. For the study at large: There were acute and convalescent COVID-19 samples, and they came from the United States, Italy and Spain. Sources were T cells, B-cell-depleted T cells, or PBMCs; the material itself was cDNA or gDNA.

As handled by the study authors: Nucleated cell counts were estimated from reference gene primer amplification. Clones were sequenced by immunoSEQ multiplex PCR, and TCRdb holds only the in-frame ones, with some missing. The V and J calls and clone size come from that table; D and trimming were worked out from the DNA. The sample yields tens of thousands of clones, around 87% seen once. The CDR3 loop spans 13 amino acids. Trimming removed 7 bases at V and 4 bases at J, with 13 bases between. This TCR was recovered from a human donor with active COVID-19. The donor label of this sample is uncertain. Specimen: peripheral blood. The V and J genes are TRBV12-3 or TRBV12-4 and TRBJ1-1, with D unresolved. The CDR3 loop reads CASTSDPGTEAFF. CDR3 DNA sequence: TGTGCCAGCACCTCAGACCCGGGCACTGAAGCTTTCTTT.